This T cell receptor beta chain was sequenced in a study of T cell repertoires in cytomegalovirus infection. Each CDR3 protein is one row after TCRdb ran MiXCR on the reads. The table shows approximately 500,000 distinct CDR3 sequences, with 16% occurring only once. Trimming took off 5 bases at V and 0 bases at J, with 11 bases between the two ends. Germline loops: CDR1 MDHEN, CDR2 SYDVKM. The CDR3 has 15 amino acids. The chain links TRBV28 to TRBJ1-3; no reliable D call. Input material: CD8+ T cells from PBMCs. The receptor comes from a human donor in good health (CMV status not recorded). Some clones in this sample may be carry-over from other donors' samples. Here the CDR3 reads CASSLGLYSGNTIYF. The CDR3 coding sequence is TGTGCCAGCAGTCTCGGGCTTTACTCTGGAAACACCATATATTTT. The full variable domain, its missing parts supplied by reference TRBV28 and TRBJ1-3, is DVKVTQSSRYLVKRTGEKVFLECVQDMDHENMFWYRQDPGLGLRLIYFSYDVKMKEKGDIPEGYSVSREKKERFSLILESASTNQTSMYLCASSLGLYSGNTIYFGEGSWLTVV.